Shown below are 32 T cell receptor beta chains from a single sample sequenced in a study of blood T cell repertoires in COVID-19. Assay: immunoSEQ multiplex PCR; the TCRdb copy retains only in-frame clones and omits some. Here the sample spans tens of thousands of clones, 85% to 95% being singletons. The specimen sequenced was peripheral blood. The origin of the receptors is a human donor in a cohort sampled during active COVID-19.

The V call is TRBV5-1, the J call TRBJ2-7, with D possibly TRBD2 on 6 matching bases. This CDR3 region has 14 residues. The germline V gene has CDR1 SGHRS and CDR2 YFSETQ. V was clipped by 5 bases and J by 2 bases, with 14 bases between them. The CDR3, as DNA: TGCGCCAGCAGACCGGTCACTAGCACCTACGAGCAGTACTTC. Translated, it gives CASRPVTSTYEQYF. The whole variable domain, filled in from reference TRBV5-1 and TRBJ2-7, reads KAGVTQTPRYLIKTRGQQVTLSCSPISGHRSVSWYQQTPGQGLQFLFEYFSETQRNKGNFPGRFSGRQFSNSRSEMNVSTLELGDSALYLCASRPVTSTYEQYFGPGTRLTVT.

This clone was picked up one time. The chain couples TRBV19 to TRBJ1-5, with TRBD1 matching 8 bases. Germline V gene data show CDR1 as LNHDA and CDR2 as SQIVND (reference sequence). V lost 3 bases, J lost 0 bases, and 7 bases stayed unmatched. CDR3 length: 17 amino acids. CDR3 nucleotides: TGTGCCAGTAGTATCACAGGGGGTTTTAATAGCAATCAGCCCCAGCATTTT. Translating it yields CASSITGGFNSNQPQHF.

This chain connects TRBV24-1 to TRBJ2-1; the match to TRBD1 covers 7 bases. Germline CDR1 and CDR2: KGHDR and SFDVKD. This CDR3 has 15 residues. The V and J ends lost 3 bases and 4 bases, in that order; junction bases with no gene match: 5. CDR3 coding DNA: TGTGCCACCAGTGATCCGGGACAGCGATACAATGAGCAGTTCTTC. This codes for CATSDPGQRYNEQFF.

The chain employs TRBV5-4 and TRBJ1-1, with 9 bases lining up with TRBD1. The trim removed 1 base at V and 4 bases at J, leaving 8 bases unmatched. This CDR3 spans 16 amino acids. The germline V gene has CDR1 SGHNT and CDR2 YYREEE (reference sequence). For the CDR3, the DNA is TGTGCCAGCAGCTTGCCACTACAGGGGGCGCCCACTGAAGCTTTCTTT. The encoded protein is CASSLPLQGAPTEAFF.

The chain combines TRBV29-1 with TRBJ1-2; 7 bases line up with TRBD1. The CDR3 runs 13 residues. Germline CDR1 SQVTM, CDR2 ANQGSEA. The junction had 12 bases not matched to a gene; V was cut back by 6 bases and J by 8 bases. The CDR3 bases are TGCAGCGTGATGGGACAGTCCCCGGGGGGCTACACCTTC. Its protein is CSVMGQSPGGYTF.

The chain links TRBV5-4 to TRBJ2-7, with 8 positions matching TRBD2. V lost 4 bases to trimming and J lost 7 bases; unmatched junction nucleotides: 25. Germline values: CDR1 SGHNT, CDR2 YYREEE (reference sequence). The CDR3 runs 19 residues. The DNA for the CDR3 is TGTGCCAGCAGCCAAGTGCGGTTCAGCGGGAGATTTTCCCTTGGAGAGCAGTACTTC. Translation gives CASSQVRFSGRFSLGEQYF.

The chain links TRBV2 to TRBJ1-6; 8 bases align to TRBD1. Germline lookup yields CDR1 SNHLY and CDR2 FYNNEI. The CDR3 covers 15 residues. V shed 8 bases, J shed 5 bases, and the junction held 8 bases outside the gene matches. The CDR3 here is CASGTQGADNSPLHF. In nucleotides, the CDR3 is TGTGCCAGCGGCACTCAGGGGGCGGATAATTCACCCCTCCACTTT. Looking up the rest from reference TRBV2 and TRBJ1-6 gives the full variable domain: EPEVTQTPSHQVTQMGQEVILRCVPISNHLYFYWYRQILGQKVEFLVSFYNNEISEKSEIFDDQFSVERPDGSNFTLKIRSTKLEDSAMYFCASGTQGADNSPLHFGNGTRLTVT.

CDR3 DNA sequence: TGCAGCGTTGAAGACAGGGGTTATGGCTACACCTTC. This sequence encodes CSVEDRGYGYTF. This sequence joins TRBV29-1 and TRBJ1-2; weak D call: TRBD1 (6 bases). Germline loops: CDR1 SQVTM, CDR2 ANQGSEA. Deletions cut 0 bases from V and 5 bases from J, with 7 bases between. This CDR3 has 12 residues.

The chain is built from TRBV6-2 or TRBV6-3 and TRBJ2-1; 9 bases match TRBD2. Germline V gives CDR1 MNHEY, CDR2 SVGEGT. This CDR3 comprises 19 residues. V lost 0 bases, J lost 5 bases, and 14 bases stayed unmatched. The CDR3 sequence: CASSYSKIRLAGFHNEQFF. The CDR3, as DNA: TGTGCCAGCAGTTACTCAAAAATAAGGCTAGCGGGATTTCACAATGAGCAGTTCTTC.

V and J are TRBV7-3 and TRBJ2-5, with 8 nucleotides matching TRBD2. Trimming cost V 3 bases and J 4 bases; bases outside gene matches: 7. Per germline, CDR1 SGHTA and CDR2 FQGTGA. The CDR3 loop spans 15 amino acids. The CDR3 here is CASSLQAGDGETQYF. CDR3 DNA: TGTGCCAGCAGCTTGCAAGCGGGGGATGGAGAGACCCAGTACTTC. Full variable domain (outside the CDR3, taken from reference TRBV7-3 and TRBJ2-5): GAGVSQTPSNKVTEKGKYVELRCDPISGHTALYWYRQSLGQGPEFLIYFQGTGAADDSGLPNDRFFAVRPEGSVSTLKIQRTERGDSAVYLCASSLQAGDGETQYFGPGTRLLVL.

The chain's CDR3 is CASSEADAGIKDEQFF. The CDR3 DNA follows: TGTGCCAGCAGTGAAGCTGATGCGGGAATCAAGGATGAGCAGTTCTTC. The chain employs TRBV2 and TRBJ2-1; D may be TRBD2 (6 bases). This CDR3 spans 16 amino acids. The V end lost 0 bases, the J end lost 8 bases, and 17 bases lay between the germline ends. Germline CDR1 SNHLY, CDR2 FYNNEI.

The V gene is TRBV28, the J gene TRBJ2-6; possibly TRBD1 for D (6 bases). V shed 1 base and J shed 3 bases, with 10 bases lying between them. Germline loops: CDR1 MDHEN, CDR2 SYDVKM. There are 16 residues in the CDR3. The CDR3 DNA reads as TGTGCCAGCAGTTTATTTGGGGGCCTTGGGGCCAACGTCCTGACTTTC. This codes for CASSLFGGLGANVLTF.

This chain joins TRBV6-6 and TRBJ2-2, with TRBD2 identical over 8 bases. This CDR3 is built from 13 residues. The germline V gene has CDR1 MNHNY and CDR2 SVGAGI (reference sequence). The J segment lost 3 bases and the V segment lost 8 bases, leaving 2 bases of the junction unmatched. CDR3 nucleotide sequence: TGTGCCAGCCGGCGGGAGGACACCGGGGAGCTGTTTTTT. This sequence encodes CASRREDTGELFF.

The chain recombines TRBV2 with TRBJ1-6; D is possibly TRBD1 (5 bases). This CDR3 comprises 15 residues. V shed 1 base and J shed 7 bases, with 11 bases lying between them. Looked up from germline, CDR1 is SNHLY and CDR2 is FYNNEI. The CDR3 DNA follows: TGTGCCAGCAGTGAAGGCAGGGTGGGGAATTCACCCCTCCACTTT. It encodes CASSEGRVGNSPLHF. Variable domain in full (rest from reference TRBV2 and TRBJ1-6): EPEVTQTPSHQVTQMGQEVILRCVPISNHLYFYWYRQILGQKVEFLVSFYNNEISEKSEIFDDQFSVERPDGSNFTLKIRSTKLEDSAMYFCASSEGRVGNSPLHFGNGTRLTVT.

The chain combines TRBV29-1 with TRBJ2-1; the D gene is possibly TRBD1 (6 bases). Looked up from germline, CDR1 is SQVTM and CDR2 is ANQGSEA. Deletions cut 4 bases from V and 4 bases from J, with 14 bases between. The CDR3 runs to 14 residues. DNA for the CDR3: TGCAGCGTTGGGCAGGGGCGCTTTTACAATGAGCAGTTCTTC. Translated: CSVGQGRFYNEQFF.

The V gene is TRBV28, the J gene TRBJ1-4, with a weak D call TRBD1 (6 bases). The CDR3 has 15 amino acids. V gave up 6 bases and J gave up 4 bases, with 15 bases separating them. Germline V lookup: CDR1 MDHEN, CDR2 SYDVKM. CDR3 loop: CASSLSGGGNEKLFF. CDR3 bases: TGTGCCAGCAGCCTCAGTGGGGGCGGTAATGAAAAACTGTTTTTT.

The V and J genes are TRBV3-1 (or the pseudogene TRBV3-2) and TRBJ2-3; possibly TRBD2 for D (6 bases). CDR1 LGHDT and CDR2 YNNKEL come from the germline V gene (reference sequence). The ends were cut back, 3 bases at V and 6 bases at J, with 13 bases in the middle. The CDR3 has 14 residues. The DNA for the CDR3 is TGTGCCAGCAGCCACGGGACTCTCCCCGATACGCAGTATTTT. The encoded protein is CASSHGTLPDTQYF.

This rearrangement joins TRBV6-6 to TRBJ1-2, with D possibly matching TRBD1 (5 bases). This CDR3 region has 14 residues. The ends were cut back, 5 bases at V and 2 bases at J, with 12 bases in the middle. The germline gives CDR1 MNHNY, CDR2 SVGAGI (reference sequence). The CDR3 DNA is TGTGCCAGCAGTCCAGTTCAGGGCAACTATGGCTACACCTTC. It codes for CASSPVQGNYGYTF.

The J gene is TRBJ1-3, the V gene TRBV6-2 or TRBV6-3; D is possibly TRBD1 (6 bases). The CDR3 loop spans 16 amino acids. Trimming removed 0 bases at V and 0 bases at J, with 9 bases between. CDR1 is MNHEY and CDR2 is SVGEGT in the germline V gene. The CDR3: CASSYSGQSSGNTIYF. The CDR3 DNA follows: TGTGCCAGCAGTTACTCCGGACAGAGCTCTGGAAACACCATATATTTT.

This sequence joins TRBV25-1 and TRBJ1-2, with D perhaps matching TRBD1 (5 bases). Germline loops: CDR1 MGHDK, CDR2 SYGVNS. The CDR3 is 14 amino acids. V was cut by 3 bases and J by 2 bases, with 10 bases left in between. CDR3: CASSESRENYGYTF. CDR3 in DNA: TGTGCCAGCAGTGAGTCCAGGGAAAACTATGGCTACACCTTC.

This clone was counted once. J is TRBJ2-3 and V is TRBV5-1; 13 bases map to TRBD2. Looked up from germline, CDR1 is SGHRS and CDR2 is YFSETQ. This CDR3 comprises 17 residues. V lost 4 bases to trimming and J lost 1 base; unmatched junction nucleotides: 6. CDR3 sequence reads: CASSVGLAGAGTDTQYF. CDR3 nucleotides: TGCGCCAGCAGCGTCGGACTAGCGGGAGCGGGCACAGATACGCAGTATTTT.

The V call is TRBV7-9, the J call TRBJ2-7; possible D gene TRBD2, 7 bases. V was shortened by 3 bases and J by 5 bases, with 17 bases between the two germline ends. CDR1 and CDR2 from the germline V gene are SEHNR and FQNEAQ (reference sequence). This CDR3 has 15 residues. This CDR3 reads CASSFGGRISDEQYF. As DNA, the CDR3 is TGTGCCAGCAGCTTCGGGGGGCGCATATCGGACGAGCAGTACTTC.

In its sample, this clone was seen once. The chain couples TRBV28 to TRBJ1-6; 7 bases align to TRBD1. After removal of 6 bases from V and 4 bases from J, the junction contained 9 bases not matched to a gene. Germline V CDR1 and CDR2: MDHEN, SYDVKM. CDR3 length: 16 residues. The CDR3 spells CASRIQGVWYNSPLHF. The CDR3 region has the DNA TGTGCCAGCAGGATCCAGGGGGTTTGGTATAATTCACCCCTCCACTTT.

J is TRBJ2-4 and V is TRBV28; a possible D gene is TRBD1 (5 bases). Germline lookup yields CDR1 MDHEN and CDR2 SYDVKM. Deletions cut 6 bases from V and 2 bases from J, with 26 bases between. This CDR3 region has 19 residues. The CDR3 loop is CASSGDSVPLLFPKNIQYF. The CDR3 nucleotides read TGTGCCAGCAGCGGTGACAGCGTCCCCCTACTTTTTCCCAAAAACATTCAGTACTTC. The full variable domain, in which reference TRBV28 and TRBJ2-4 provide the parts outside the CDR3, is DVKVTQSSRYLVKRTGEKVFLECVQDMDHENMFWYRQDPGLGLRLIYFSYDVKMKEKGDIPEGYSVSREKKERFSLILESASTNQTSMYLCASSGDSVPLLFPKNIQYFGAGTRLSVL.

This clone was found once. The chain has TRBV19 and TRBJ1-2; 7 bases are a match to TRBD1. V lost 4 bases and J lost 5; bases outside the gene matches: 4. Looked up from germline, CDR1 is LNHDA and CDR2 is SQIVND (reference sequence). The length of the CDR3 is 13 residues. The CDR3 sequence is CASSRTGEYGYTF. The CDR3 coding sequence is TGTGCCAGTAGTAGGACAGGCGAATATGGCTACACCTTC.

CDR3 in amino acids: CAWSGTGAYEQYF. The CDR3 nucleotides read TGTGCCTGGAGCGGGACAGGGGCCTACGAGCAGTACTTC. V is TRBV30 and J is TRBJ2-7, with 10 positions matching TRBD1. This CDR3 spans 13 amino acids. V was pared by 3 bases and J by 2 bases, with 1 base of the junction left unmatched. Germline CDR1 and CDR2: GTSNPN and SVGIG (reference sequence). The variable domain in full, completed from reference TRBV30 and TRBJ2-7, reads SQTIHQWPATLVQPVGSPLSLECTVEGTSNPNLYWYRQAAGRGLQLLFYSVGIGQISSEVPQNLSASRPQDRQFILSSKKLLLSDSGFYLCAWSGTGAYEQYFGPGTRLTVT.

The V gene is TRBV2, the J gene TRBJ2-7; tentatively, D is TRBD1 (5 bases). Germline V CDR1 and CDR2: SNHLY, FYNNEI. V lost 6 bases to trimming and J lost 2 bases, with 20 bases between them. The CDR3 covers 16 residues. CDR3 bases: TGTGCCAGCAGGAAAGACAGTTCACACGATGCCTACGAGCAGTACTTC. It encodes CASRKDSSHDAYEQYF.

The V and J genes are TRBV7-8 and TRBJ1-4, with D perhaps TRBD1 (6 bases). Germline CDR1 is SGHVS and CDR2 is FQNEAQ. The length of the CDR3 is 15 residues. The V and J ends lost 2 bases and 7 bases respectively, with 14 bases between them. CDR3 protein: CASSLLTGWGEKLFF. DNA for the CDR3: TGTGCCAGCAGCTTACTCACAGGGTGGGGTGAAAAACTGTTTTTT.

The CDR3 DNA follows: TGTGCCAGCAGCTCATCAGGGTCCTCTGAAGCTTTCTTT. It translates to CASSSSGSSEAFF. The chain has TRBV5-4 and TRBJ1-1; D perhaps matches TRBD1 (5 bases). The CDR3 loop spans 13 amino acids. Germline-derived CDR1 and CDR2 are SGHNT and YYREEE (reference sequence). V lost 3 bases, J lost 6 bases, and 12 bases lay in between.

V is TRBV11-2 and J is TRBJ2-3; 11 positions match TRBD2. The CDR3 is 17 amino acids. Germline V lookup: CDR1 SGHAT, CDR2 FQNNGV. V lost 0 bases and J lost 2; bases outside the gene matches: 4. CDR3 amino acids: CASSLEPSGRPTDTQYF. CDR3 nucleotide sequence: TGTGCCAGCAGCTTAGAGCCTAGCGGGAGGCCCACAGATACGCAGTATTTT. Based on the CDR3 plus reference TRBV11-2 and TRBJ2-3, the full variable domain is EAGVAQSPRYKIIEKRQSVAFWCNPISGHATLYWYQQILGQGPKLLIQFQNNGVVDDSQLPKDRFSAERLKGVDSTLKIQPAKLEDSAVYLCASSLEPSGRPTDTQYFGPGTRLTVL.

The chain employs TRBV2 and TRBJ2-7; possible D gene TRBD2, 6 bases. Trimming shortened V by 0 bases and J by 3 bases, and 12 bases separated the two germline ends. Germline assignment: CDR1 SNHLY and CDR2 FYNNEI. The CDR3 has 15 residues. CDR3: CASSEAGGDLYEQYF. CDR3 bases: TGTGCCAGCAGTGAAGCTGGAGGGGACCTCTACGAGCAGTACTTC.

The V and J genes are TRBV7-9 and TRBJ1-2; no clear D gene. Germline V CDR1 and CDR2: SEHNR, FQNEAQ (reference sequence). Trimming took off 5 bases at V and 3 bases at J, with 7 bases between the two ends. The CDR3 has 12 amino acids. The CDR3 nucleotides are TGTGCCAGCAGCACACAGCACTATGGCTACACCTTC. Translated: CASSTQHYGYTF.